The entry that follows covers one T cell receptor (beta chain) sequence. The data derive from a study of technical replicates of blood from several donors. Profiled with immunoSEQ multiplex PCR; TCRdb holds only in-frame clones, not every one. This sample has 75,000 or so clones; 85% to 95% occur once, and the top ten carry 0.25%. This CDR3 comprises 17 residues. Germline loops: CDR1 MGHRA, CDR2 YSYEKL. V gave up 0 bases and J gave up 7 bases, with 18 bases separating them. The sequence was collected from a human donor in good health. The chain links TRBV4-1 to TRBJ1-4, with D maybe TRBD1 (5 bases). Material: T cells isolated from PBMCs. The CDR3 loop reads CASSQESGGVGFEKLFF. DNA for the CDR3: TGCGCCAGCAGCCAAGAGTCTGGAGGGGTTGGGTTTGAAAAACTGTTTTTT.